This T cell receptor beta chain was captured by sequencing in a study of PD-L1 blockade in urothelial cancer. Synthetic TCR analog templates were added to each PCR reaction. Data came from immunoSEQ multiplex PCR; TCRdb stores just in-frame clones and leaves some out. The sample shows some 41,000 clones, more than 75% of them seen only once. Documented time point: peripheral blood 6 weeks after treatment start. Disease in patients was locally advanced or metastatic urothelial carcinoma. From germline, CDR1 is SGHTA and CDR2 FQGNSA. CDR3 length: 17 amino acids. Losses at the gene ends were 4 bases for V and 3 bases for J; bases not matched to a gene: 7.

The sequencing here drew on PBMCs, taken around atezolizumab (anti-PD-L1) treatment. The TCR was taken from a man between 65 and 85 years old with urothelial cancer. The chain is built from TRBV7-2 and TRBJ2-7, with TRBD2 matching 15 bases. The CDR3 loop reads CASSSGLAGGRFYEQYF. The CDR3 region has the DNA TGTGCCAGCAGCTCAGGACTAGCGGGAGGGCGGTTCTACGAGCAGTACTTC.